This T cell receptor beta chain derives from a study of identical twins (dated by TCRdb to the mid-2010s). Turning to the overall study: The study deep-sequenced TCR alpha and beta repertoires from monozygotic twins, unrelated adults of various ages and cord blood to test whether fetal clonotypes persist. Replicate twin experiments were performed at different times using different library preparation protocols to rule out contamination. Results the study describes overall, beyond this receptor: Conclusions relied on cross-sectional statistical analysis, since the same donors could not be followed over many years. In monozygotic twins, recombination models systematically underestimated out-of-frame TCR alpha sharing, but the models matched the sharing seen between unrelated individuals. Compared with coincidental sharing between unrelated individuals, out-of-frame TCR alpha sequences shared between twins had an excess of sequences with low generation probability. The excess sharing between twins in beta out-of-frame sequences was weaker because fewer shared sequences reduced the signal-to-noise ratio. Abundant cord blood beta clonotypes carried fewer insertions; young adult naive repertoires showed a weaker similar trend, while memory repertoires showed none. Invariant T cells such as MAIT and iNKT could partly confound zero-insertion analyses, although diverse VJ usage argued against such confounding for most clonotypes.

CDR1 MDHEN and CDR2 SYDVKM are derived from the germline V gene. The CDR3 holds 14 amino acids from the cysteine to the phenylalanine. The retained sequence is limited to the CDR3, 42 bases, with the frame set at the first base. Trimming takes 5 bases from V and 8 bases from J, and the germline ends sit 18 bases apart. All donors were healthy Caucasians. Three pairs of female monozygotic twins, all aged roughly 18 to 29 years, made up the twin cohort. Miltenyi CD45RO+ enrichment and human naive T-cell isolation kits were used to isolate memory (CD45RO+) and naive T cells from PBMC. The library was produced with 5' RACE. Reads for this sample came from an Illumina HiSeq 2000. Template switching introduced a universal primer binding site; the final cDNA contained a unique molecular identifier, enabling accurate counting of TCR cDNA molecules. Specific primers in the conserved constant-segment region were used to synthesize first-strand cDNA for TCR alpha and beta chains. To control for contamination, every cDNA library carried two barcodes: a SMART-Mk sample barcode plus Illumina barcodes. TruSeq adapter sequences and Illumina sample barcodes were added in two successive PCR steps. Sequencing of the TCR alpha and beta cDNA libraries was done on the Illumina HiSeq platform using custom primers. The study's processing was this. Unique molecular identifiers were extracted from raw reads with MiGEC, and CDR3 positions were determined with MiXCR. Recombination models were inferred per individual with the repgenHMM and IGoR tools using an EM algorithm. Shared clonotype analysis was performed with the tcR package in R, normalizing sharing by the product of cloneset sizes. To study raw recombination free of thymic and clonal selection effects, out-of-frame nonproductive sequences were analyzed. The public reads were quality trimmed at Q25 with fastp and then assembled into clones with MiXCR by TCRdb, keeping productive beta chains. CDR3 protein sequences are deduplicated, and each keeps its most common genes and DNA. The V and J calls and clone size come from TCRdb's table, not from the authors' own analysis. This sample is represented by 250,000 or so distinct CDR3 sequences; 9.5% to 15% of them were singletons. Of the sample, about 3.9% falls within the top ten clones.

As concerns this clonotype: It lacks a known antigen. Within one base of it there is no much larger clone, and no base qualities were kept.

Another study also made use of these data, one on yellow fever vaccine responses in identical twins. From that second study: The T cell response to vaccination in identical twins was reported by the authors to appear partly convergent and partly personalized. In the study, vaccine-responding T cell clones were precisely tracked in identical twins.

Recombination joined TRBV28 with TRBJ1-2, with the D gene not clear enough to name. Material: memory (CD45RO+) T cells sorted from blood. The sample's cell subset or site label, in plain terms: CD45RO+ enriched T cells. This clonotype originated in a woman between 18 and 29 years old in good health. CDR3 protein: CASSPPGPILGYTF. The DNA reads TGTGCCAGCAGTCCCCCGGGCCCTATATTAGGCTACACCTTC.